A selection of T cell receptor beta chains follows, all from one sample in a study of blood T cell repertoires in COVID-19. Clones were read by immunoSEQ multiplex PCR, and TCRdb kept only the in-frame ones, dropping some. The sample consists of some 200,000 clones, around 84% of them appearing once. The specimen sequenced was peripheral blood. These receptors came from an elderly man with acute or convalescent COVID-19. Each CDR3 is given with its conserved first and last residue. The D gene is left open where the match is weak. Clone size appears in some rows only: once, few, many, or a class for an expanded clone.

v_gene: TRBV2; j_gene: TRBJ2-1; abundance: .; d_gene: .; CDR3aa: CASSEKTVGYNEQFF; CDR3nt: TGTGCCAGCAGTGAAAAAACAGTTGGGTACAATGAGCAGTTCTTC
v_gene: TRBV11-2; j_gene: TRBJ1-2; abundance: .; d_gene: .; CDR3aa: CATLTNYGYTF; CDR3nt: TGTGCCACCTTGACAAACTATGGCTACACCTTC
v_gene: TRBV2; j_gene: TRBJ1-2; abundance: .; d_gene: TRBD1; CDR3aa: CASSAGTGGNYGYTF; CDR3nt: TGTGCCAGCAGTGCGGGGACAGGGGGTAACTATGGCTACACCTTC
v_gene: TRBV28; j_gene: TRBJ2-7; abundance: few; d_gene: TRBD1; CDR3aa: CASSLIWDSSYEQYF; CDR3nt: TGTGCCAGCAGTTTAATCTGGGACAGCAGCTACGAGCAGTACTTC
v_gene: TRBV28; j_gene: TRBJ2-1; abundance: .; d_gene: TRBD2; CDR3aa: CASSRLADNEQFF; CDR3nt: TGTGCCAGCAGCCGACTAGCGGACAATGAGCAGTTCTTC
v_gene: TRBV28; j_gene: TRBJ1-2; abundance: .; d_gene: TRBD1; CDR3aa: CAIQRPGTGADYGYTF; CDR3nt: TGTGCCATTCAGCGCCCGGGGACAGGGGCCGACTATGGCTACACCTTC
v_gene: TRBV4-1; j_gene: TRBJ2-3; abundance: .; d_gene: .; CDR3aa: CASSHNPSASTDTQYF; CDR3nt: TGCGCCAGCAGCCATAACCCTAGCGCTAGCACAGATACGCAGTATTTT
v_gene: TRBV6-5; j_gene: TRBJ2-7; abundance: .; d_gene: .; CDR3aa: CASSPRPDTPYEQYF; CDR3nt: TGTGCCAGCAGCCCAAGGCCGGACACCCCCTACGAGCAGTACTTC
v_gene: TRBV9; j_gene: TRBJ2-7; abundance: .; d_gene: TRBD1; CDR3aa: CASSARDSSYEQYF; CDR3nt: TGTGCCAGCAGCGCCCGGGACAGCTCCTACGAGCAGTACTTC
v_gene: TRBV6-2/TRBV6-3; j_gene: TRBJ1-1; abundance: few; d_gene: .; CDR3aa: CASSAKTGLAEAFF; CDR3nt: TGTGCCAGCAGTGCAAAAACAGGGCTGGCTGAAGCTTTCTTT
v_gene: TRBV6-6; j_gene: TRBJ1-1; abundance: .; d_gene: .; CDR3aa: CASRADRTTLPAAFF; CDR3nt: TGTGCCAGCAGGGCCGACAGGACAACTCTACCTGCTGCTTTCTTT
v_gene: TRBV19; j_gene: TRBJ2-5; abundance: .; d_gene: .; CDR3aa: CASSPRGRGETQYF; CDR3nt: TGTGCCAGTAGCCCTCGAGGGCGTGGAGAGACCCAGTACTTC
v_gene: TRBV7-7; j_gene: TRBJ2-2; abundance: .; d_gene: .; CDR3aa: CASSLELGTTGELFF; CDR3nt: TGTGCTAGCAGCTTAGAGCTAGGAACTACCGGGGAGCTGTTTTTT
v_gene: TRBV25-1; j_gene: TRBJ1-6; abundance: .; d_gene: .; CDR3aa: CASSELRGGYNSPLHF; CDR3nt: TGTGCCAGCAGTGAATTAAGGGGCGGTTATAATTCACCCCTCCACTTT
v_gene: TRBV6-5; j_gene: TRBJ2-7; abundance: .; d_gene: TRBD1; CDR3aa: CASSKTGGVGYEQYF; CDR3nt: TGTGCCAGCAGCAAGACAGGGGGCGTCGGGTACGAGCAGTACTTC
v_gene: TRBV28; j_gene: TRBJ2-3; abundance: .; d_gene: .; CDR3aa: CASRLHPGGGDTQYF; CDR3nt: TGTGCCAGCAGACTCCACCCCGGGGGTGGAGATACGCAGTATTTT
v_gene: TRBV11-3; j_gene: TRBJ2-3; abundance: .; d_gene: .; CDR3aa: CASSLTTGTDTQYF; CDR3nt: TGTGCCAGCAGCTTAACCACAGGGACAGATACGCAGTATTTT